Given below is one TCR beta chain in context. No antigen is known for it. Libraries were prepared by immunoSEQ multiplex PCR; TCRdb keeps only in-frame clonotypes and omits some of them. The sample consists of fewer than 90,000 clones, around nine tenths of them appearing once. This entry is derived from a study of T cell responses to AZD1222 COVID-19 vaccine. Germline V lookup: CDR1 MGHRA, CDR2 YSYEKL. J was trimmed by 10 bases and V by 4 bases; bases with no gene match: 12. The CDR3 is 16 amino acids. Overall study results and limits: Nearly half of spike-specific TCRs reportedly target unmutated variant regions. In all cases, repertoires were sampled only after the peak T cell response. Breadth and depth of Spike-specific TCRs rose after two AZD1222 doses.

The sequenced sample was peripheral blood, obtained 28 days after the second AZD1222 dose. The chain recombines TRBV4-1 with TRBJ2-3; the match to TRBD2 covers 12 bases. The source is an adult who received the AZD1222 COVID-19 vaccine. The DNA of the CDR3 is TGCGCCAGCAGCCGGGGACTAGCGGGCCTCCCCGGGTCGCAGTATTTT. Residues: CASSRGLAGLPGSQYF.